This TCR beta chain was profiled in a study of blood T cell repertoires in COVID-19. Overall study context: T cells, B-cell-depleted T cells, or PBMCs supplied cDNA or gDNA.

Germline V CDR1 and CDR2: MNHEY, SVGAGI. The CDR3 is made up of 12 amino acids. V lost 8 bases and J 4 bases, leaving 6 bases between the germline ends. Profiling relied on immunoSEQ multiplex PCR, and the TCRdb table lists in-frame clones only, not all of them. In the table there are 290,000 or so clones, 85% to 90% of which are singletons. This study enrolled people aged about 18 to 90 from about two dozen US geographic areas. Assignments of participants to cohorts depended upon their own reported clinical history. The chain has TRBV6-5 and TRBJ1-6; D ambiguous. The sequencing sample was made of PBMCs or T cells enriched from blood (not recorded which). The clonotype was recovered from a woman under 30 with acute COVID-19. The CDR3 protein is CASSGYNSPLHF. The DNA of the CDR3 is TGTGCCAGCTCGGGGTATAATTCACCCCTCCACTTT.